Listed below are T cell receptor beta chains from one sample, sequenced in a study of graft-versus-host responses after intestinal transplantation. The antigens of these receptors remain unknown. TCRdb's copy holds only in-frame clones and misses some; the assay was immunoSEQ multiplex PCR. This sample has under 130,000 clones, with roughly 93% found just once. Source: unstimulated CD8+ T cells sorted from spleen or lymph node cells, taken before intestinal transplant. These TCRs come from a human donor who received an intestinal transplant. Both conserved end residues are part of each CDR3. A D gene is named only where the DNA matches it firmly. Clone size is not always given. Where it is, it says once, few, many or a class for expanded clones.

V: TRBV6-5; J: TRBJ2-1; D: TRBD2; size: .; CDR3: CASSYSELAGSNEQFF; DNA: TGTGCCAGCAGTTACTCGGAACTAGCGGGGTCTAATGAGCAGTTCTTC
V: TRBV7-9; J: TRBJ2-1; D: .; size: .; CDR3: CASRGLSKNEQFF; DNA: TGTGCCAGCAGAGGGCTTTCGAAAAATGAGCAGTTCTTC
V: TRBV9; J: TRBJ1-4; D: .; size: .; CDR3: CASSVGGNQEKLFF; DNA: TGTGCCAGCAGCGTAGGAGGGAATCAAGAAAAACTGTTTTTT
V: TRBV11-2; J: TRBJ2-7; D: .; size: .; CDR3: CASSLGTDSSYEQYF; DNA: TGTGCCAGCAGCTTGGGGACGGATAGCTCCTACGAGCAGTACTTC
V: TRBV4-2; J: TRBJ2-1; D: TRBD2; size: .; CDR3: CASSQDGGGAVVEQFF; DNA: TGTGCCAGCAGCCAAGACGGCGGGGGGGCGGTCGTCGAGCAGTTCTTC
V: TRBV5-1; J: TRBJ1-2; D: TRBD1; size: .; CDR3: CASSNGQGAHGYTF; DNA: TGCGCCAGCAGCAACGGACAGGGGGCTCATGGCTACACCTTC
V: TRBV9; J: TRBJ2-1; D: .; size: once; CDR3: CASSVVGGASYNEQFF; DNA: TGTGCCAGCAGCGTAGTTGGGGGGGCGTCCTACAATGAGCAGTTCTTC
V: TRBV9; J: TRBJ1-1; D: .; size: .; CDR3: CASSPGWGNTEAFF; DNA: TGTGCCAGCAGTCCTGGTTGGGGGAACACTGAAGCTTTCTTT
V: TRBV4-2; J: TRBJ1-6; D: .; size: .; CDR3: CASRTGTENSPLHF; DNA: TGTGCCAGCCGGACTGGGACGGAGAATTCACCCCTCCACTTT
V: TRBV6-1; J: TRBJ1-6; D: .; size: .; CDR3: CASSTPSPPLHF; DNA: TGTGCCAGCAGTACCCCCTCCCCTCCCCTCCACTTT
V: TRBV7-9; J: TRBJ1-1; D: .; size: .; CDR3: CASSYRTVREAFF; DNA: TGTGCCAGCAGCTACAGGACGGTACGTGAAGCTTTCTTT
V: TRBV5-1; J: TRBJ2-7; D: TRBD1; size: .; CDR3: CASSFQYRGSYEQYF; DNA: TGCGCCAGCAGCTTCCAATACAGGGGCTCCTACGAGCAGTACTTC
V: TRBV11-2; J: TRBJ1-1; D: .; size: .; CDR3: CASSFLDRLNTEAFF; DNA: TGTGCCAGCAGCTTTCTAGACAGGCTGAACACTGAAGCTTTCTTT
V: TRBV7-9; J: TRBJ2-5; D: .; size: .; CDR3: CASSLGPATGETQYF; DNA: TGTGCCAGCAGCTTGGGGCCGGCAACCGGGGAGACCCAGTACTTC
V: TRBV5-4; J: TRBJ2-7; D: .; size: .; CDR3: CASSSGTDWGEQYF; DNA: TGTGCCAGCAGCTCCGGGACGGACTGGGGCGAGCAGTACTTC
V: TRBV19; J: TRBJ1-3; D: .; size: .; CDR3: CASSGGNTIYF; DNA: TGTGCCAGTAGTGGTGGAAACACCATATATTTT
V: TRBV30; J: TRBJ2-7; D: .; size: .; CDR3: CASRDALNYEQYF; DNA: TGTGCCTCCCGGGACGCCCTAAACTACGAGCAGTACTTC
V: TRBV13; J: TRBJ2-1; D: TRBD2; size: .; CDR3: CASSLVGGGFHEQFF; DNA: TGTGCCAGCAGCTTAGTCGGGGGGGGCTTCCATGAGCAGTTCTTC
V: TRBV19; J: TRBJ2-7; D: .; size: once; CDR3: CASSIVGSGVSYEQYF; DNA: TGTGCCAGTAGTATAGTTGGGTCGGGGGTTTCCTACGAGCAGTACTTC
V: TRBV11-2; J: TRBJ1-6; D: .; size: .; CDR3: CASSSHARRSPLHF; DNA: TGTGCCAGCAGCTCCCACGCAAGGCGTTCACCCCTCCACTTT
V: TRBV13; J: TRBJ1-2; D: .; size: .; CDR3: CASSPPRTAYTF; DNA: TGTGCCAGCAGCCCACCTCGGACAGCCTACACCTTC
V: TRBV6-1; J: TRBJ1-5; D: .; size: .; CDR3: CASSEALNNQPQHF; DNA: TGTGCCAGCAGTGAAGCCCTAAACAATCAGCCCCAGCATTTT
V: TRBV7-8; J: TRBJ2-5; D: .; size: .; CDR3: CASSLATETQYF; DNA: TGTGCCAGCAGCTTAGCGACAGAGACCCAGTACTTC
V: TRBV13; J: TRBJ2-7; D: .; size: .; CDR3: CASSPARSYEQYF; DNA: TGTGCCAGCAGCCCGGCCAGAAGCTACGAGCAGTACTTC
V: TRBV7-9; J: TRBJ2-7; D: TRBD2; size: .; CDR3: CASSSGGGPVYEQYF; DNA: TGTGCCAGCAGCTCGGGGGGGGGACCGGTCTACGAGCAGTACTTC
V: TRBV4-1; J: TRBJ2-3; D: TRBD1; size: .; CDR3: CASSQGGTGKDTDTQYF; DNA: TGCGCCAGCAGCCAAGGGGGGACAGGGAAGGACACAGATACGCAGTATTTT
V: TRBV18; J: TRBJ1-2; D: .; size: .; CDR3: CASSPPETNYGYTF; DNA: TGTGCCAGCTCACCACCGGAAACTAACTATGGCTACACCTTC
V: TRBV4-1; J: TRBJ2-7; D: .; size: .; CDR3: CASSQAVPSSYEQYF; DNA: TGCGCCAGCAGCCAAGCGGTCCCCAGCTCCTACGAGCAGTACTTC
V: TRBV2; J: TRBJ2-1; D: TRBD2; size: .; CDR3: CASSAWTSGSEGEQFF; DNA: TGTGCCAGCAGCGCCTGGACTAGCGGGAGTGAGGGTGAGCAGTTCTTC
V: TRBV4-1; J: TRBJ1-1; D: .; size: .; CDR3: CASSQVNTEAFF; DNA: TGCGCCAGCAGCCAAGTGAACACTGAAGCTTTCTTT
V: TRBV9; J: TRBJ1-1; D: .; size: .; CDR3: CASSDAGNTEAFF; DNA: TGTGCCAGCAGCGATGCAGGGAACACTGAAGCTTTCTTT
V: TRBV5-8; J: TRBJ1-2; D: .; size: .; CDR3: CASSLGLQNYGYTF; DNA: TGTGCCAGCAGCTTAGGACTGCAAAACTATGGCTACACCTTC
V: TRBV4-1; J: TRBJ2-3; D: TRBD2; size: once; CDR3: CASSPPARGAANTDTQYF; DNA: TGCGCCAGCAGCCCCCCGGCGCGGGGGGCCGCGAACACAGATACGCAGTATTTT
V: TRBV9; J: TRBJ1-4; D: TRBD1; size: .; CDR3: CASSVTPSGQGGDEKLFF; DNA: TGTGCCAGCAGCGTCACACCCTCGGGACAGGGAGGGGATGAAAAACTGTTTTTT
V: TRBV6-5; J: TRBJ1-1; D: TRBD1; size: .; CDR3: CASSEGQGPTEAFF; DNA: TGTGCCAGCAGTGAGGGACAGGGACCCACTGAAGCTTTCTTT
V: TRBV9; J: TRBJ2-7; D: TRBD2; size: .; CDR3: CASSPSGASYEQYF; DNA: TGTGCCAGCAGCCCCAGCGGGGCCTCCTACGAGCAGTACTTC
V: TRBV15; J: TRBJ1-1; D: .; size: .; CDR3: CATSREGWGNTEAFF; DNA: TGTGCCACCAGCAGAGAGGGGTGGGGGAACACTGAAGCTTTCTTT
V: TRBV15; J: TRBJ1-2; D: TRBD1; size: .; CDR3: CATSTFEQGARAYGYTF; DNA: TGTGCCACCAGTACCTTCGAACAGGGGGCGCGGGCCTATGGCTACACCTTC
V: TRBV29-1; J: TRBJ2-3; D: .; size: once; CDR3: CSVLAENTDTQYF; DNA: TGCAGCGTATTAGCGGAAAACACAGATACGCAGTATTTT
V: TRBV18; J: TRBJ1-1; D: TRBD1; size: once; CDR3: CASSLTDRGLSEAFF; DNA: TGTGCCAGCTCACTGACTGACAGGGGGCTCTCTGAAGCTTTCTTT
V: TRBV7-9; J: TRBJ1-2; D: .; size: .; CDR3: CASSFGGDYLGAYGYTF; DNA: TGTGCCAGCAGCTTTGGAGGGGATTACTTGGGGGCCTATGGCTACACCTTC
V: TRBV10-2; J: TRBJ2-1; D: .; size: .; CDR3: CASSHGRLEQFF; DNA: TGCGCCAGCAGTCATGGGAGGTTGGAGCAGTTCTTC
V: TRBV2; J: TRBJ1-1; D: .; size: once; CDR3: CASSDRPNTEAFF; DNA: TGTGCCAGCAGTGACAGGCCGAACACTGAAGCTTTCTTT
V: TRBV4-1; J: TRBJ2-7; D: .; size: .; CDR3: CASSQVSRSGEQYF; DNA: TGCGCCAGCAGCCAAGTTTCGAGGTCAGGGGAGCAGTACTTC